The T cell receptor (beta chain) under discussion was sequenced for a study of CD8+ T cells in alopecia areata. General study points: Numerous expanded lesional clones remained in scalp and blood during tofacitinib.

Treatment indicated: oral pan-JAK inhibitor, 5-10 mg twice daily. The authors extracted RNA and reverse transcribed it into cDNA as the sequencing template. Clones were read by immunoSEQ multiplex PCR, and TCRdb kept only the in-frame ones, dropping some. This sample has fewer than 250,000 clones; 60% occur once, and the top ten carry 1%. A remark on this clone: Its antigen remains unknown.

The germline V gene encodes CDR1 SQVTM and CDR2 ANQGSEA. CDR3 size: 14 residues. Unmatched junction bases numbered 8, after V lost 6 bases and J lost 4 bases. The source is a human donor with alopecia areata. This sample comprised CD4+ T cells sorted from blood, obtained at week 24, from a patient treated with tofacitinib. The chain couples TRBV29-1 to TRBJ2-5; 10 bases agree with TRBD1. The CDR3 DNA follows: TGCAGCGTACGGGACAGGGGAAGGGCAGAGACCCAGTACTTC. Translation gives CSVRDRGRAETQYF. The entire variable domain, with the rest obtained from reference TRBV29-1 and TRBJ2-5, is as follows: SAVISQKPSRDICQRGTSLTIQCQVDSQVTMMFWYRQQPGQSLTLIATANQGSEATYESGFVIDKFPISRPNLTFSTLTVSNMSPEDSSIYLCSVRDRGRAETQYFGPGTRLLVL.